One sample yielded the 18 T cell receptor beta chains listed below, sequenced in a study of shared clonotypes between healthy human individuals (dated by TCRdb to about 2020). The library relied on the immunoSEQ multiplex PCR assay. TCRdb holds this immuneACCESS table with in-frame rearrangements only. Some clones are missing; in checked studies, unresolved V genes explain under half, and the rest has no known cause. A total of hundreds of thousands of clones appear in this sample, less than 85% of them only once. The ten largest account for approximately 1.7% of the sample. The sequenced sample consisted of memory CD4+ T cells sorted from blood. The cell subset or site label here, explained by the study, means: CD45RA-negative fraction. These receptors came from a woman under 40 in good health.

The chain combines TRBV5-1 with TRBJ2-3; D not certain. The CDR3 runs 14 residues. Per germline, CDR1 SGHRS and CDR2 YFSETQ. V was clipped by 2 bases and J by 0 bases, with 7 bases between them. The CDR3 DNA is TGCGCCAGCAGCTTTGGGATTAGCACAGATACGCAGTATTTT. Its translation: CASSFGISTDTQYF.

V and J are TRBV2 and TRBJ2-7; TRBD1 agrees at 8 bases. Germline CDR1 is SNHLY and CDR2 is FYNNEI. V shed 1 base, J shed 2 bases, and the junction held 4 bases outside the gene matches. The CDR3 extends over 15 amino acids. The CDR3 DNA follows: TGTGCCAGCAGTGAAGGGACAGGGAGGCCCTACGAGCAGTACTTC. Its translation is CASSEGTGRPYEQYF.

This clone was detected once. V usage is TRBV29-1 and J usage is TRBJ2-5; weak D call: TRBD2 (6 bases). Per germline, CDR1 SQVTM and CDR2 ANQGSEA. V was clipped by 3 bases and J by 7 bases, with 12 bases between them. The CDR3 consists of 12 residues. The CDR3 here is CSVEEGLRTQYF. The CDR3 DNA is TGCAGCGTTGAGGAGGGCCTCAGGACCCAGTACTTC.

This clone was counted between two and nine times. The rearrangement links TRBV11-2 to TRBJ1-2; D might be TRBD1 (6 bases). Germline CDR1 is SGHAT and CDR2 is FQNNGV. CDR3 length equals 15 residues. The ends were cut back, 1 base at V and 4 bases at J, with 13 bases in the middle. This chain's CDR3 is CASSLVAGAGYGYTF. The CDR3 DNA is TGTGCCAGCAGCTTAGTTGCAGGGGCTGGCTATGGCTACACCTTC.

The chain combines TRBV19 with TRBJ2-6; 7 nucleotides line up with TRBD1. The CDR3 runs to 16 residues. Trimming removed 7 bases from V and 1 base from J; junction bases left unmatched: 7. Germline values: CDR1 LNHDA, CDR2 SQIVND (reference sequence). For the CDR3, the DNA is TGTGCCAGTACCATAACAGGGGTATCTGGGGCCAACGTCCTGACTTTC. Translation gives CASTITGVSGANVLTF.

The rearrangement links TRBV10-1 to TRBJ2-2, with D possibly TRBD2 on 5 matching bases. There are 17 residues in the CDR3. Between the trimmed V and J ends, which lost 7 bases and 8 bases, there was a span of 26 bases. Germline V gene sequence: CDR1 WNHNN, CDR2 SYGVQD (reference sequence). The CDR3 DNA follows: TGCGCCAGCACCGACCATGTGGGAGCCCTAACACCGGGGGAGCTGTTTTTT. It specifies CASTDHVGALTPGELFF.

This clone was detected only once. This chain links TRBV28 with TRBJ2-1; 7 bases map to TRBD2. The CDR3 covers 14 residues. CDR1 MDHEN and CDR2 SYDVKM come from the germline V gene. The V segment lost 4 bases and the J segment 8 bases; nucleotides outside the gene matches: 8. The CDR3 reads CASSSGTTPHEQFF. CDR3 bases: TGTGCCAGCAGTTCCGGGACTACCCCACATGAGCAGTTCTTC. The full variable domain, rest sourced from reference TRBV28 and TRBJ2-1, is DVKVTQSSRYLVKRTGEKVFLECVQDMDHENMFWYRQDPGLGLRLIYFSYDVKMKEKGDIPEGYSVSREKKERFSLILESASTNQTSMYLCASSSGTTPHEQFFGPGTRLTVL.

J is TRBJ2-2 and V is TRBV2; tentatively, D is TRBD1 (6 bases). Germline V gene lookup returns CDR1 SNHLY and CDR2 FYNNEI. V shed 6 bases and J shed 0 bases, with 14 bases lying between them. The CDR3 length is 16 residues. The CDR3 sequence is CASRRGNSANTGELFF. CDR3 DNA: TGTGCCAGCAGGAGGGGGAATTCTGCGAACACCGGGGAGCTGTTTTTT.

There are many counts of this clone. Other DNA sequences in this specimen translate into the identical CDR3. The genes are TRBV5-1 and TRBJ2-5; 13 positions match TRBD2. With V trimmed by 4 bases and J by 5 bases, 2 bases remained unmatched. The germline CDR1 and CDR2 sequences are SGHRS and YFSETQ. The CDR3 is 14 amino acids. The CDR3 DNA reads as TGCGCCAGCAGCCTGACTAGCGGGAGGGAGACCCAGTACTTC. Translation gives CASSLTSGRETQYF.

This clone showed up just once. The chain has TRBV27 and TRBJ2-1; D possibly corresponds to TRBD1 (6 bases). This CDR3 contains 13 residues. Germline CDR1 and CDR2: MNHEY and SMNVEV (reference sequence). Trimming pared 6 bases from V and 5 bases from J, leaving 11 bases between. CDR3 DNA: TGTGCCAGCAGCCTCCGGACAGACAATGAGCAGTTCTTC. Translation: CASSLRTDNEQFF.

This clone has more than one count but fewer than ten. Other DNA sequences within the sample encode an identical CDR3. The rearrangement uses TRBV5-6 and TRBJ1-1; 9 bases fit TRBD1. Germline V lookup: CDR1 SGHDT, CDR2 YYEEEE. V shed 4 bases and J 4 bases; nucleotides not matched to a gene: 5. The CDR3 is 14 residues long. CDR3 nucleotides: TGTGCCAGCAGCCTCCGGGACAGGGTCACTGAAGCTTTCTTT. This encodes CASSLRDRVTEAFF.

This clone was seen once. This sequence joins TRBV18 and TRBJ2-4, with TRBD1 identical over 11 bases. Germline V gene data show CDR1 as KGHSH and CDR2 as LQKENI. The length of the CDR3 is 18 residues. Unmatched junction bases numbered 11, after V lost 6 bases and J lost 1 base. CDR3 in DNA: TGTGCCAGCTCCTCGGGACAGGGGGGCCCCTCGGCCAAAAACATTCAGTACTTC. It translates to CASSSGQGGPSAKNIQYF.

The CDR3 here is CASSLAGHNEKLFF. CDR3 bases: TGTGCCAGCAGTTTGGCGGGACATAATGAAAAACTGTTTTTT. This chain uses TRBV27 with TRBJ1-4, with D perhaps matching TRBD1 (6 bases). The CDR3 loop spans 14 amino acids. V lost 3 bases and J lost 4, with 9 bases in between. CDR1 and CDR2 from the germline V gene are MNHEY and SMNVEV (reference sequence).

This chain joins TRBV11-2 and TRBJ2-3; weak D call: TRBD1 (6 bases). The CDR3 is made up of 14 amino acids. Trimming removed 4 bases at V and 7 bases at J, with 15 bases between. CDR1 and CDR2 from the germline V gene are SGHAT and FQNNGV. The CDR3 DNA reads TGTGCCAGCAGCTCCCTACAGGGTTCAAATACGCAGTATTTT. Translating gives CASSSLQGSNTQYF. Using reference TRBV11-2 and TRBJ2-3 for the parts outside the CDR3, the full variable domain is EAGVAQSPRYKIIEKRQSVAFWCNPISGHATLYWYQQILGQGPKLLIQFQNNGVVDDSQLPKDRFSAERLKGVDSTLKIQPAKLEDSAVYLCASSSLQGSNTQYFGPGTRLTVL.

The CDR3 is CASSLASDRITDTQYF. In DNA form, the CDR3 reads TGCGCCAGCAGCTTGGCGTCGGACAGAATCACAGATACGCAGTATTTT. This chain links TRBV5-1 with TRBJ2-3, with D possibly being TRBD1 (6 bases). In germline, CDR1 is SGHRS, CDR2 YFSETQ. Deletions cut 0 bases from V and 2 bases from J, with 13 bases between. This CDR3 has 16 residues.

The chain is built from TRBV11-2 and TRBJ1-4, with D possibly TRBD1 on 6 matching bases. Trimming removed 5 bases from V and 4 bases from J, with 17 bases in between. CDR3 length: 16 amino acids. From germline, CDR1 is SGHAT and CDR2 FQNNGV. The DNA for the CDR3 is TGTGCCAGCAGCCCACTTACAGGGATCGGTAATGAAAAACTGTTTTTT. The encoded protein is CASSPLTGIGNEKLFF.

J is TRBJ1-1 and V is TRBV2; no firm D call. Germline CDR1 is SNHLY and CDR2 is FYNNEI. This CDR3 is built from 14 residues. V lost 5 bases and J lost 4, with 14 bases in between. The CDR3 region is CASSYLGGGTEAFF. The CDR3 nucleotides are TGTGCCAGCAGTTACCTAGGAGGTGGCACTGAAGCTTTCTTT.

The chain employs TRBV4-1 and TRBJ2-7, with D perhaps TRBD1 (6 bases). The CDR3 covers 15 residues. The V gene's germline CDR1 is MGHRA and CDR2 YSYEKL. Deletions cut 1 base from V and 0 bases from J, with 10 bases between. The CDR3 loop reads CASSQAPTGSYEQYF. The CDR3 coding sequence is TGCGCCAGCAGCCAAGCCCCGACAGGCTCCTACGAGCAGTACTTC.